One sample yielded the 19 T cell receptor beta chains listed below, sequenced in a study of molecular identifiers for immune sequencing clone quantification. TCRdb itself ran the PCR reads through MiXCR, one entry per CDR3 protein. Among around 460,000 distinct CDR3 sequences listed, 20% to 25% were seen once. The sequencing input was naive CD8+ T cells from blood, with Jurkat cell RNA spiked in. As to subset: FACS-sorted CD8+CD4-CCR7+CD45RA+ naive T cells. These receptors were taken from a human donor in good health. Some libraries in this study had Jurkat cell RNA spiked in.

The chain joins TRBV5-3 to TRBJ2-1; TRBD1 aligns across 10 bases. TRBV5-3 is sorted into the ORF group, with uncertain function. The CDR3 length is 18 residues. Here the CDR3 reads CDSSLAGGTGASYNEQFF. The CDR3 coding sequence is TGTGACAGCAGCTTGGCCGGAGGGACAGGGGCGTCCTACAATGAGCAGTTCTTC.

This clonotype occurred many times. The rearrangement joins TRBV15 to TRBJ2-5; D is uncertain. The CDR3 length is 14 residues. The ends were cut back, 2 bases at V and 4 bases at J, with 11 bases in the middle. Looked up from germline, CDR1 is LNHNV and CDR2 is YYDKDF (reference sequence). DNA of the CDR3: TGTGCCACCAGCAGATTGATCAGAGGAGAGACCCAGTACTTC. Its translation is CATSRLIRGETQYF.

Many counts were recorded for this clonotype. CDR3 region: CASSVDPSAGELFF. For the CDR3, the DNA is TGTGCCAGCAGCGTAGACCCTAGTGCCGGGGAGCTGTTTTTT. The chain carries TRBV9 and TRBJ2-2; no clear D gene. This CDR3 spans 14 amino acids. Per germline, CDR1 SGDLS and CDR2 YYNGEE. Trimming cost V 0 bases and J 6 bases, with 9 bases left between them.

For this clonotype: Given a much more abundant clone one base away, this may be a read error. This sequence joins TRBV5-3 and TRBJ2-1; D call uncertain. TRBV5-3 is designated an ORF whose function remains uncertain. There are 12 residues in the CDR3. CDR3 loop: CASSSGPNEQFF. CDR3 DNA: TGTGCCAGCAGCTCTGGACCCAATGAGCAGTTCTTC.

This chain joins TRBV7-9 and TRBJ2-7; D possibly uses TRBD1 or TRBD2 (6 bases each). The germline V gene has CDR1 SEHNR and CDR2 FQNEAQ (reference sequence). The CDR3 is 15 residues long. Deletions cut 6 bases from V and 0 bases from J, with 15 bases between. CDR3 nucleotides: TGTGCCAGCAGTCGAGGGGGGTCCTACTCCTACGAGCAGTACTTC. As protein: CASSRGGSYSYEQYF.

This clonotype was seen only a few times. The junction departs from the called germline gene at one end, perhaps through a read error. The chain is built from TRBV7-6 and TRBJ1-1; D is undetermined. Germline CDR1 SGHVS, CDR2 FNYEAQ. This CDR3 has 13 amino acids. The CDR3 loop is CAGSLDLNTEAFF. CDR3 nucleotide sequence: TGTGCCGGCAGCCTCGACCTGAACACTGAAGCTTTCTTT.

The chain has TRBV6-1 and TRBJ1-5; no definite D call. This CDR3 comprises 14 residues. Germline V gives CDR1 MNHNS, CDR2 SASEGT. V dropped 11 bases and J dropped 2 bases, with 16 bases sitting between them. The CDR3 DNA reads TGTGCCGCAGGAACCGATATCGGCAATCAGCCCCAGCATTTT. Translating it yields CAAGTDIGNQPQHF.

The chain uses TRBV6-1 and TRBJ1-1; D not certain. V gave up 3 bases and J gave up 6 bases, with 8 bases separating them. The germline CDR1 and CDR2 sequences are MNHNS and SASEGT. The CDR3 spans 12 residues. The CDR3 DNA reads TGTGCCAGCAGTGATGCGAGCGCTGAAGCTTTCTTT. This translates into CASSDASAEAFF.

DNA for the CDR3: TGTGCCAGCAGCTTGGATGTGGGGGGTTTAACAGATACGCAGTATTTT. Translating gives CASSLDVGGLTDTQYF. The chain carries TRBV11-2 and TRBJ2-3; a weak D match, TRBD2 (6 bases). There are 16 residues in the CDR3. Germline V lookup: CDR1 SGHAT, CDR2 FQNNGV. Trimming removed 3 bases at V and 3 bases at J, with 16 bases between.

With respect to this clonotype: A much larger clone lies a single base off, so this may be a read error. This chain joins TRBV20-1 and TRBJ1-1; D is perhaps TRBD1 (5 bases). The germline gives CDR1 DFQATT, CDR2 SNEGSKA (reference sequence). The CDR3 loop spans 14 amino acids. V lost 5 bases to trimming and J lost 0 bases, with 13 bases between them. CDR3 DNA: TGCAGTGCTGAGCCAGGGCTGTTGAACACTGAAGCTTTCTTT. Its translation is CSAEPGLLNTEAFF.

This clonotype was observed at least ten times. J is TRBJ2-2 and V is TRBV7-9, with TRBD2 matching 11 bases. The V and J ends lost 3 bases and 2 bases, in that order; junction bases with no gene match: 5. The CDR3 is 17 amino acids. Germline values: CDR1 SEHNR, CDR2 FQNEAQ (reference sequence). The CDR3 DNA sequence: TGTGCCAGCAGCTTTGGGACTAGCGGAGAAAACACCGGGGAGCTGTTTTTT. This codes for CASSFGTSGENTGELFF.

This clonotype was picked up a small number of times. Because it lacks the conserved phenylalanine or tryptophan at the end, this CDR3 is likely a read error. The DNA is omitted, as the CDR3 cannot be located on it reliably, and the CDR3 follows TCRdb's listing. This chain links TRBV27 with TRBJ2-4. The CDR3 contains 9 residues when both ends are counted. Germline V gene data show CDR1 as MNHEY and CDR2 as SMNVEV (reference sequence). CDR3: CASSFRGSI.

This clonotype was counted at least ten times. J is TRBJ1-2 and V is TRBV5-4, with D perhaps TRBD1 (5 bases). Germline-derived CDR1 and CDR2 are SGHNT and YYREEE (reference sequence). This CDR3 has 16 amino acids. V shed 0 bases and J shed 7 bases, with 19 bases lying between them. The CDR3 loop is CASSLGTPLSSRGYTF. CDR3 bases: TGTGCCAGCAGCTTGGGGACACCTCTCAGCTCCCGTGGCTACACCTTC.

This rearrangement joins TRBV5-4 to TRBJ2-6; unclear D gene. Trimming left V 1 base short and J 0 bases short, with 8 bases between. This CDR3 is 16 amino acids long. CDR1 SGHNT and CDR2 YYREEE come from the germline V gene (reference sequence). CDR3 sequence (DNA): TGTGCCAGCAGCTTGAATGGTTTCTCTGGGGCCAACGTCCTGACTTTC. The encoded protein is CASSLNGFSGANVLTF.

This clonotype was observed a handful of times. For the CDR3, the DNA is TGTGCCAGCCAGAACCCACCCTACAATGAGCAGTTCTTC. It specifies CASQNPPYNEQFF. V is TRBV7-9 and J is TRBJ2-1; D is uncertain. CDR1 and CDR2 from the germline V gene are SEHNR and FQNEAQ (reference sequence). Deletions cut 8 bases from V and 2 bases from J, with 10 bases between. The CDR3 is 13 amino acids.

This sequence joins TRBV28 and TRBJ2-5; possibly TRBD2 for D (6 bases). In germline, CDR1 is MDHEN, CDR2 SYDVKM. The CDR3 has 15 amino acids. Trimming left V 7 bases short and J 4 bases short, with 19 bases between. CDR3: CASNPSELAVETQYF. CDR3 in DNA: TGTGCCAGCAACCCTTCTGAACTAGCTGTAGAGACCCAGTACTTC.

The CDR3 here is CASSQDKASGGFRAKNIQYF. Written as DNA, the CDR3 is TGTGCCAGCAGCCAAGATAAAGCTAGCGGGGGGTTTCGAGCCAAAAACATTCAGTACTTC. The chain has TRBV3-1 and TRBJ2-4; TRBD2 agrees at 11 bases. V was pared by 0 bases and J by 0 bases, with 10 bases of the junction left unmatched. From germline, CDR1 is LGHDT and CDR2 YNNKEL (reference sequence). The CDR3 totals 20 residues.

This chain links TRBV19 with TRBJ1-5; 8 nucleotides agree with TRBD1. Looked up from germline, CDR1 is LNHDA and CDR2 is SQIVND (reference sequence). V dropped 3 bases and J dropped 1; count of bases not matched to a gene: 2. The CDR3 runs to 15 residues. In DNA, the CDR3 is TGTGCCAGTAGTATCGGGACAGGCAGCAATCAGCCCCAGCATTTT. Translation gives CASSIGTGSNQPQHF. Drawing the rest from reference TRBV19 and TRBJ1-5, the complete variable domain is DGGITQSPKYLFRKEGQNVTLSCEQNLNHDAMYWYRQDPGQGLRLIYYSQIVNDFQKGDIAEGYSVSREKKESFPLTVTSAQKNPTAFYLCASSIGTGSNQPQHFGDGTRLSIL.

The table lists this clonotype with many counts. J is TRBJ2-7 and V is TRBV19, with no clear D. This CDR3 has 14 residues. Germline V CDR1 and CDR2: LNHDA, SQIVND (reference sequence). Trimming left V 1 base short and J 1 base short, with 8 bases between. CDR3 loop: CASSIVTGSYEQYF. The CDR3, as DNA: TGTGCCAGTAGTATAGTGACCGGATCCTACGAGCAGTACTTC.